One and the same sample provided the 24 T cell receptor beta chains below, sequenced in a study of blood T cell repertoires in COVID-19. Clones were read by immunoSEQ multiplex PCR, and TCRdb kept only the in-frame ones, dropping some. The table records around 140,000 clones, approximately 90% of them present only once. The sample taken for sequencing was peripheral blood. The receptors shown here come from a man in his fifties with active or convalescent COVID-19.

In DNA, the CDR3 is TGCGCCAGCAGCTTCAGGGGGCGGTCAAACGAGCAGTACTTC. Protein: CASSFRGRSNEQYF. This chain connects TRBV5-1 to TRBJ2-7; the match to TRBD1 covers 8 bases. Trimming cost V 2 bases and J 5 bases; bases outside gene matches: 6. The CDR3 loop spans 14 amino acids. Germline-derived CDR1 and CDR2 are SGHRS and YFSETQ.

This clone was observed a handful of times. The chain has TRBV2 and TRBJ1-1, with D perhaps TRBD1 (5 bases). CDR1 SNHLY and CDR2 FYNNEI come from the germline V gene. The CDR3 is 14 residues long. Trimming took off 1 base at V and 6 bases at J, with 12 bases between the two ends. CDR3 loop: CASSEDPRESEAFF. The CDR3 nucleotides read TGTGCCAGCAGTGAAGATCCCAGGGAATCTGAAGCTTTCTTT. Using reference TRBV2 and TRBJ1-1 for the parts outside the CDR3, the full variable domain is EPEVTQTPSHQVTQMGQEVILRCVPISNHLYFYWYRQILGQKVEFLVSFYNNEISEKSEIFDDQFSVERPDGSNFTLKIRSTKLEDSAMYFCASSEDPRESEAFFGQGTRLTVV.

The chain couples TRBV5-4 to TRBJ2-7; D is ambiguous. From germline, CDR1 is SGHNT and CDR2 YYREEE (reference sequence). The CDR3 is 14 amino acids. V was cut by 0 bases and J by 0 bases, with 7 bases left in between. The CDR3 DNA sequence: TGTGCCAGCAGCTTGGACCAGTACTCCTACGAGCAGTACTTC. This translates into CASSLDQYSYEQYF.

The genes are TRBV5-5 and TRBJ1-5, with TRBD1 matching 8 bases. The CDR3 sequence is 17 residues long. V shed 3 bases, J shed 4 bases, and the junction held 12 bases outside the gene matches. Germline V CDR1 and CDR2: SGHKS, YYEKEE (reference sequence). The CDR3 DNA is TGTGCCAGCAGCTCGAGTTCCGGCAGGGGGCGGAATCAGCCCCAGCATTTT. It is translated as CASSSSSGRGRNQPQHF.

The gene calls are TRBV7-2 and TRBJ2-3, with 8 bases identical to TRBD2. The CDR3 totals 15 residues. J gave up 5 bases and V 5 bases, and 9 bases lay outside the gene matches. Germline CDR1 and CDR2: SGHTA and FQGNSA. CDR3 in DNA: TGTGCCAGCAGCACCAGCGGGGGCAAGGGAGATACGCAGTATTTT. Its protein product is CASSTSGGKGDTQYF.

The chain couples TRBV19 to TRBJ2-5; D is possibly TRBD1 (5 bases). In germline, CDR1 is LNHDA, CDR2 SQIVND (reference sequence). The CDR3 covers 13 residues. The V end was cut by 4 bases, the J end by 2 bases, with 8 bases between. In DNA, the CDR3 is TGTGCCAGTAGTAAGGCAGGGCAAGAGACCCAGTACTTC. Amino acids: CASSKAGQETQYF.

The V gene is TRBV14, the J gene TRBJ2-7; 7 positions agree with TRBD1. Germline CDR1 and CDR2: SGHDN and FVKESK. The CDR3 length is 14 residues. J lost 3 bases, V lost 1 base, and 3 bases had no gene match. The CDR3 protein is CASSQAWDSYEQYF. For the CDR3, the DNA is TGTGCCAGCAGCCAAGCCTGGGACAGCTACGAGCAGTACTTC.

The chain employs TRBV5-6 and TRBJ2-3; 8 bases fit TRBD2. The CDR3 contains 16 residues. Trimming cost V 4 bases and J 2 bases; bases outside gene matches: 9. Per the germline V gene, CDR1 is SGHDT and CDR2 is YYEEEE. CDR3 nucleotide sequence: TGTGCCAGCAGCCCGACACTAGCGGACAACACAGATACGCAGTATTTT. Its translation: CASSPTLADNTDTQYF.

This rearrangement joins TRBV29-1 to TRBJ2-3; 7 bases are a match to TRBD1. This CDR3 is 15 amino acids long. V was pared by 4 bases and J by 3 bases, with 10 bases of the junction left unmatched. The germline V gene has CDR1 SQVTM and CDR2 ANQGSEA. CDR3 protein: CSVVSRQGETDTQYF. The CDR3 DNA follows: TGCAGCGTTGTGTCCAGACAGGGCGAGACAGATACGCAGTATTTT.

This chain uses TRBV5-4 with TRBJ1-1; the match to TRBD1 covers 9 bases. The junction had 7 bases not matched to a gene; V was cut back by 3 bases and J by 1 base. The CDR3 has 16 amino acids. Germline values: CDR1 SGHNT, CDR2 YYREEE (reference sequence). In DNA, the CDR3 is TGTGCCAGCAGCTCGAAACCGGGACAGGGGAACACTGAAGCTTTCTTT. It specifies CASSSKPGQGNTEAFF.

This chain links TRBV14 with TRBJ1-2; maybe TRBD1 (5 bases). The germline V gene encodes CDR1 SGHDN and CDR2 FVKESK. This CDR3 is built from 18 residues. Trimming removed 0 bases from V and 2 bases from J, with 19 bases in between. The CDR3 DNA reads as TGTGCCAGCAGCCAAGATAAAGACAGCGGGGCCCTCAACTATGGCTACACCTTC. Its translation: CASSQDKDSGALNYGYTF. Together with reference TRBV14 and TRBJ1-2, the CDR3 gives the full variable domain: EAGVTQFPSHSVIEKGQTVTLRCDPISGHDNLYWYRRVMGKEIKFLLHFVKESKQDESGMPNNRFLAERTGGTYSTLKVQPAELEDSGVYFCASSQDKDSGALNYGYTFGSGTRLTVV.

CDR3 bases: TGTGCAAGTCGCTTAGACGCAGCCCTACAGGGGGCCCCGAGCTCTGGGGCCAACGTCCTGACTTTC. It encodes CASRLDAALQGAPSSGANVLTF. The chain has TRBV12-2 and TRBJ2-6; the D call in the table, TRBD1, was not verified against the DNA. TRBV12-2 is a recognized pseudogene. The CDR3 loop spans 22 amino acids.

This clone was recorded once. The chain combines TRBV5-5 with TRBJ2-2; no clear D. Trimming cost V 4 bases and J 0 bases, with 13 bases left between them. The length of the CDR3 is 16 residues. CDR1 is SGHKS and CDR2 is YYEKEE in the germline V gene (reference sequence). The CDR3 spells CASSPRSPSNTGELFF. DNA for the CDR3: TGTGCCAGCAGCCCCCGGAGCCCCTCGAACACCGGGGAGCTGTTTTTT.

The chain recombines TRBV7-9 with TRBJ1-6; TRBD1 matches 7 bases. Germline V lookup: CDR1 SEHNR, CDR2 FQNEAQ (reference sequence). Trimming at V came to 0 bases and at J to 6 bases, leaving 2 bases not matched to a gene. This CDR3 is built from 15 residues. CDR3 bases: TGTGCCAGCAGCTTAGCAGGGGGCCCTAATTCACCCCTCCACTTT. Protein: CASSLAGGPNSPLHF.

This rearrangement joins TRBV19 to TRBJ2-6; D unclear. CDR1 is LNHDA and CDR2 is SQIVND in the germline V gene (reference sequence). V lost 3 bases and J lost 0, with 3 bases in between. CDR3 length: 14 residues. The CDR3 protein is CASSISSGANVLTF. CDR3 DNA: TGTGCCAGTAGTATTAGCTCTGGGGCCAACGTCCTGACTTTC.

The chain joins TRBV7-8 to TRBJ2-1, with TRBD1 identical over 7 bases. Trimming cost V 5 bases and J 10 bases; bases outside gene matches: 5. CDR1 SGHVS and CDR2 FQNEAQ come from the germline V gene. The CDR3 runs to 12 residues. Here the CDR3 reads CASSPDREEQFF. In nucleotides, the CDR3 is TGTGCCAGCAGCCCCGACAGGGAGGAGCAGTTCTTC.

V and J are TRBV19 and TRBJ2-5, with 7 bases that match TRBD1. The CDR3 extends over 15 amino acids. Per the germline V gene, CDR1 is LNHDA and CDR2 is SQIVND (reference sequence). The V and J ends lost 5 bases and 2 bases, in that order; junction bases with no gene match: 8. This chain's CDR3 is CASSLIPGQQETQYF. CDR3 coding DNA: TGTGCCAGTAGTTTGATACCGGGACAGCAAGAGACCCAGTACTTC.

The table lists this clone with many counts. The chain links TRBV27 to TRBJ1-5; no firm D call. The germline gives CDR1 MNHEY, CDR2 SMNVEV (reference sequence). The CDR3 has 14 amino acids. The germline V and J ends were trimmed by 8 bases and 0 bases, with 11 bases remaining between them. CDR3 DNA: TGTGCCAGCTCTCGAGGGAATAGCAATCAGCCCCAGCATTTT. It yields the protein CASSRGNSNQPQHF.

The V call is TRBV25-1, the J call TRBJ1-1; 7 bases match TRBD1. V shed 3 bases and J 1 base; nucleotides not matched to a gene: 2. Germline V gene lookup returns CDR1 MGHDK and CDR2 SYGVNS. CDR3 length: 14 residues. The CDR3 region is CASSDRQGNTEAFF. The CDR3 coding sequence is TGTGCCAGCAGTGACCGACAGGGGAACACTGAAGCTTTCTTT.

This clone has just a few counts. The J gene is TRBJ2-7, the V gene TRBV28; TRBD2 agrees at 7 bases. J gave up 4 bases and V 6 bases, and 3 bases lay outside the gene matches. This CDR3 region has 12 residues. Germline CDR1 is MDHEN and CDR2 is SYDVKM. CDR3 sequence reads: CASRAGTYEQYF. The CDR3 DNA follows: TGTGCCAGCAGAGCGGGAACGTACGAGCAGTACTTC.

The gene calls are TRBV10-3 and TRBJ1-1; TRBD1 agrees at 10 bases. This CDR3 comprises 13 residues. Trimming cost V 4 bases and J 8 bases; bases outside gene matches: 4. In germline, CDR1 is ENHRY, CDR2 SYGVKD. CDR3 amino acids: CAISVGQGIEAFF. The CDR3 region has the DNA TGTGCCATCAGTGTGGGACAGGGGATAGAAGCTTTCTTT.

This clone showed up just a few times. The chain uses TRBV20-1 and TRBJ2-1; 10 nucleotides align to TRBD2. Germline trimming cut 3 bases from V and 4 bases from J; bases unmatched to any gene: 3. This CDR3 region has 14 residues. Germline assignment: CDR1 DFQATT and CDR2 SNEGSKA (reference sequence). In nucleotides, the CDR3 is TGCAGTGCTAGTACTAGCGGGATTTACAATGAGCAGTTCTTC. It is translated as CSASTSGIYNEQFF.

The V and J genes are TRBV30 and TRBJ1-1; D gene ambiguous. The length of the CDR3 is 19 residues. V was clipped by 0 bases and J by 1 base, with 24 bases between them. Germline CDR1 and CDR2: GTSNPN and SVGIG (reference sequence). The CDR3 region has the DNA TGTGCCTGGAGTGTAATGGCGGCGGCCGATACCGCAAAGAACACTGAAGCTTTCTTT. Its protein product is CAWSVMAAADTAKNTEAFF.

The genes are TRBV10-3 and TRBJ2-7; D gene unclear. Germline V CDR1 and CDR2: ENHRY, SYGVKD. Deletions cut 1 base from V and 5 bases from J, with 6 bases between. This CDR3 has 12 residues. The CDR3: CAISELRNEQYF. The CDR3 DNA follows: TGTGCCATCAGTGAGTTGCGAAACGAGCAGTACTTC.